This TCR beta chain was identified in a study of Graves' ophthalmopathy and Graves' hyperthyroidism. Trimming at V came to 5 bases and at J to 7 bases, leaving 5 bases not matched to a gene. The CDR3 length is 14 residues. Germline loops: CDR1 MNHNS, CDR2 SASEGT. No ophthalmopathy within 18 months of follow-up signified stable hyperthyroidism. Someone took the PBMCs out of 10 ml of fresh peripheral blood. Investigators amplified TCR beta CDR3 regions from RNA transcripts. After a first-round RT-PCR with HTBI primers, a second-round multiplex PCR was run. MiXCR, run by TCRdb on the multiplex PCR reads, gives a single entry per CDR3 protein. The sample yields about 620,000 distinct CDR3 sequences, about 24% seen once.

Sequenced input: peripheral blood. The chain couples TRBV6-1 to TRBJ1-6, with 7 bases identical to TRBD1. The clonotype comes from a young woman with stable Graves' hyperthyroidism. Some clones in this sample may be carry-over from other donors' samples. CDR3 region: CASSPTGRNSPLHF. CDR3 coding DNA: TGTGCCAGCAGTCCGACAGGGAGGAATTCACCCCTCCACTTT.